This T cell receptor beta chain was sequenced for a study of memory B cells and T cells in multiple sclerosis. Findings and limits, study-wide: Clone-set sizes differed between compartments, so shared clonotype counts needed normalization.

Comments on this clone: Antigen unknown.

This CDR3 region has 16 residues. Trimming removed 5 bases from V and 0 bases from J; junction bases left unmatched: 3. Germline CDR1 is SGHTA and CDR2 is FQGNSA. After stimulus-free culture, autoproliferating CFSE-dim and non-proliferating CFSE-high T cells were sequenced separately. Roughly 5x10^7 CFSE-labeled PBMCs were cultured six to eight days unstimulated, then replicate wells were pooled. Assay used: immunoSEQ multiplex PCR; TCRdb lists only in-frame clones, some missing. The sample has 40,000 to 50,000 clones, 82% seen once. The material sequenced was PBMCs from blood kept in culture. This TCR was recovered from a human donor with multiple sclerosis. The V and J genes are TRBV7-2 and TRBJ2-6; 8 positions agree with TRBD1. In DNA, the CDR3 is TGTGCCAGCAGCCCAGGGGGCGGCTCTGGGGCCAACGTCCTGACTTTC. It yields the protein CASSPGGGSGANVLTF.